This section outlines one T cell receptor (beta chain) sequence together with its context. The antigen remains unidentified. The source of the sample is a study of T cells expressing NK-cell markers. Findings and caveats of the study: Of the CD8+ T cells in more than five donors, roughly 1.0-7.0% belonged to dominant NKG2C+ clonotypes. A handful of donors showed these clonotypes also leading the CD3+CD56-NKG2C+ fraction.

The CDR3 has 15 residues. The germline V gene encodes CDR1 MNHEY and CDR2 SVGAGI. 5'RACE template switching with UMIs produced the TCR beta cDNA. TCRdb processed the 5' RACE reads again and assigns one entry to each CDR3 protein, with no DNA. The sample table sets out fewer than 300,000 distinct CDR3 sequences. This receptor was identified in a woman between 18 and 70 years old in good health. The sequenced sample was blood T cells: a sorted CD56 or NKG2C T cell subset, CD4+ or CD8+ T cells, or bulk PBMC T cells (not recorded which). The V call is TRBV6-5, the J call TRBJ1-4; TCRdb reports TRBD1, a call that lacks DNA to check it against. The CDR3 reads CASSYSTGDREKLFF.